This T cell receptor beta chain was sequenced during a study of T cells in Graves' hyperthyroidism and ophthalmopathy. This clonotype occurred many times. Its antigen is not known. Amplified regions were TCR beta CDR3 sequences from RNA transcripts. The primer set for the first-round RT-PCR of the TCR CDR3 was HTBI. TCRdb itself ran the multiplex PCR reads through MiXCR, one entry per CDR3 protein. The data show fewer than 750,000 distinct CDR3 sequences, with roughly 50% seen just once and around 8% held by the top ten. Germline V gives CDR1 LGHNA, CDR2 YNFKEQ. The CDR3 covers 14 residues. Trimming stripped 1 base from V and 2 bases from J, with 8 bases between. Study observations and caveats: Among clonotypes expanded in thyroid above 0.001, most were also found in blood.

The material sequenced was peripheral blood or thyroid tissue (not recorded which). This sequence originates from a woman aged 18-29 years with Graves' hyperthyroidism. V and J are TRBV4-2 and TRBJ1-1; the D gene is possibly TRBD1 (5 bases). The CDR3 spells CASSQGRTNTEAFF. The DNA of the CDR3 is TGTGCCAGCAGCCAAGGCAGGACAAACACTGAAGCTTTCTTT.